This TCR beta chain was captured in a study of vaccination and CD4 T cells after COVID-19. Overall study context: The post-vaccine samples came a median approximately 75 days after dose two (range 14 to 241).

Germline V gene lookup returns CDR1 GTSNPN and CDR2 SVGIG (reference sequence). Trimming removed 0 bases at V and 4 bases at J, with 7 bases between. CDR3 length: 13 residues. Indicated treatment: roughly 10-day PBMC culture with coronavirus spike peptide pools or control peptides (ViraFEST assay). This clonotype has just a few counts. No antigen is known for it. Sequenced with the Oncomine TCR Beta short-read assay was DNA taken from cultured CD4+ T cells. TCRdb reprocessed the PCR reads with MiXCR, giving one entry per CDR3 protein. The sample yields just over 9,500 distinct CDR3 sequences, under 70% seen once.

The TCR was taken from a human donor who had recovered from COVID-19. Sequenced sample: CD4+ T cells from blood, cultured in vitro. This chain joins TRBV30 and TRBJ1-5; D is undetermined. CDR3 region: CAWSVELNQPQHF. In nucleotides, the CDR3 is TGTGCCTGGAGTGTAGAGTTGAATCAGCCCCAGCATTTT.